The TCR beta chain described here comes from a study of cytomegalovirus exposure and HLA in healthy donors. Donors likely had unrecorded immune exposures despite being nominally healthy when sampled. Germline CDR1 and CDR2: KGHSH and LQKENI. The V end was cut by 3 bases, the J end by 4 bases, with 12 bases between. The CDR3 has 14 residues. Vbeta (60) and Jbeta (13) primers were used in the PCR. Method: immunoSEQ multiplex PCR; TCRdb's copy keeps in-frame clones and lacks some. The table lists 150,000 to 200,000 clones, 70% to 80% of them singletons. With regard to this clone: As yet, its antigen is unknown.

Study-level points and caveats: Common viral pathogens (according to a later analysis) appeared linked to several of the most significant clusters. The authors judged a highly shared variant cluster likely a sequencing artifact. More clonal expansion characterized HLA-associated TCR beta chains than equally common others in a later analysis.

The chain combines TRBV18 with TRBJ1-1; perhaps TRBD1 as D (6 bases). This receptor was obtained from a woman in her fifties or sixties in good health and CMV-seronegative. Sequencing was done on a sample of PBMCs. The CDR3 protein is CASSPGQLVTEAFF. CDR3 DNA sequence: TGTGCCAGCTCACCGGGACAACTTGTCACTGAAGCTTTCTTT.